One and the same sample provided the 4 T cell receptor beta chains below, sequenced in a study of vaccination and CD4 T cells after COVID-19. Regarding treatment: roughly nine-day PBMC culture with coronavirus spike peptide pools or control peptides (ViraFEST assay). These receptors have no identified antigens. An Oncomine TCR Beta short-read assay was used to sequence the DNA from cultured CD4+ T cells. One entry per CDR3 protein, called by TCRdb with MiXCR from the PCR reads. Of 15,000 to 16,000 distinct CDR3 sequences in the sample, 73% were seen once. Sequencing was done on a sample of CD4+ T cells from blood, cultured in vitro. These receptor sequences come from a human donor who had recovered from COVID-19.

V usage is TRBV6-2 or TRBV6-3 and J usage is TRBJ1-1; TRBD1 aligns across 7 bases. This CDR3 has 14 amino acids. Germline CDR1 and CDR2: MNHEY and SVGEGT. Unmatched junction bases numbered 13, after V lost 6 bases and J lost 9 bases. The DNA for the CDR3 is TGTGCCAGCAGCAAGGAACCGGGACAGCCAAAAGCTTTCTTT. Translating it yields CASSKEPGQPKAFF.

This chain uses TRBV28 with TRBJ1-6, with D unresolved. Germline-derived CDR1 and CDR2 are MDHEN and SYDVKM. Trimming removed 5 bases from V and 9 bases from J, with 14 bases in between. The CDR3 totals 14 residues. CDR3 nucleotides: TGTGCCAGCAGTCCAACCCCCGTGGGTTCACCCCTCCACTTT. Amino acids: CASSPTPVGSPLHF.

V and J are TRBV24-1 and TRBJ2-6, with 9 bases that match TRBD1. J gave up 2 bases and V 7 bases, and 8 bases lay outside the gene matches. In germline, CDR1 is KGHDR, CDR2 SFDVKD. This CDR3 comprises 17 residues. The CDR3 DNA sequence: TGTGCCACCAGCGATCCAAGGACAGGGGCTGGGGCCAACGTCCTGACTTTC. Protein: CATSDPRTGAGANVLTF.

By sample share, this clonotype is large. V is TRBV7-2 and J is TRBJ2-3; D is uncertain. The CDR3 spans 17 residues. Germline CDR1 SGHTA, CDR2 FQGNSA. V was trimmed by 5 bases and J by 0 bases, leaving 18 bases between them. CDR3 amino acids: CASSPYLRTASTDTQYF. As DNA, the CDR3 is TGTGCCAGCAGCCCTTACCTGAGGACGGCCAGCACAGATACGCAGTATTTT.